This T cell receptor (beta chain) was retrieved from a study of blood T cells in healthy people across ages. Study findings and constraints: Aged donors had fewer naive CD4+ cells and lower diversity than long-lived donors. Older age coincided with a roughly linear decline in TCR beta diversity per million T cells.

Primers used in a second PCR of roughly 6 to 11 cycles were a sample-barcoded 5' primer and a J-beta primer mix. All samples yielded 3 million or more CDR3-containing paired-end reads. TCRdb independently ran MiXCR on the 5' RACE reads; one entry per CDR3 protein. The sample holds 650,000 to 800,000 distinct CDR3 sequences, under 55% seen once. CDR1 is ENHRY and CDR2 is SYGVKD in the germline V gene. V lost 8 bases and J 1 base, leaving 14 bases between the germline ends. The CDR3 has 14 residues. This clonotype was picked up a small number of times. Its antigen remains unknown. The chain is built from TRBV10-3 and TRBJ2-5; D may correspond to TRBD1 or TRBD2 (5 bases each). The source material was blood. The receptor's source is a man aged 55 to 70 in good health. This chain's CDR3 is CAIGTPQGQETQYF. The CDR3 DNA reads TGTGCCATCGGGACCCCCCAGGGCCAAGAGACCCAGTACTTC.